One and the same sample provided the 10 T cell receptor beta chains below, sequenced in a study of blood T cell repertoires in COVID-19. Profiled with immunoSEQ multiplex PCR; TCRdb holds only in-frame clones, not every one. The sample records under 200,000 clones, roughly 86% being singletons. Material for sequencing was peripheral blood. These receptors were collected from a man aged 50 to 60 with active or convalescent COVID-19.

J is TRBJ1-2 and V is TRBV27; TRBD1 matches at 11 bases. With V trimmed by 3 bases and J by 8 bases, 2 bases remained unmatched. Germline loops: CDR1 MNHEY, CDR2 SMNVEV (reference sequence). The CDR3 consists of 13 residues. The CDR3 sequence: CASSLDRGRGYTF. The CDR3 nucleotides read TGTGCCAGCAGTTTGGACAGGGGGCGAGGCTACACCTTC.

The chain combines TRBV29-1 with TRBJ2-2; 7 nucleotides align to TRBD2. The CDR3 runs to 14 residues. J lost 0 bases, V lost 6 bases, and 4 bases had no gene match. Germline-derived CDR1 and CDR2 are SQVTM and ANQGSEA. This chain's CDR3 is CSVRGLSNTGELFF. In DNA, the CDR3 is TGCAGCGTGCGGGGGTTATCGAACACCGGGGAGCTGTTTTTT.

V is TRBV11-3 and J is TRBJ2-3; tentative D call: TRBD2 (5 bases). The CDR3 length is 15 residues. The germline V and J ends were trimmed by 5 bases and 2 bases, with 14 bases remaining between them. CDR1 and CDR2 from the germline V gene are SGHNT and YENEEA. The CDR3 sequence: CASSIVVGDTDTQYF. In DNA, the CDR3 is TGTGCCAGCAGCATCGTTGTGGGAGACACAGATACGCAGTATTTT.

The chain recombines TRBV21-1 with TRBJ2-7; the table names TRBD1, a call not compared with the DNA. TRBV21-1 is deemed a pseudogene. The CDR3 spans 13 residues. The CDR3 here is CASNGQGIGEQYF. The CDR3 bases are TGTGCCAGCAACGGACAGGGGATAGGCGAGCAGTACTTC.

Here the CDR3 DNA reads TGTGCCAGCAGCTCGCCGGTAAACACCGGGGAGCTGTTTTTT. As protein: CASSSPVNTGELFF. The V call is TRBV7-2, the J call TRBJ2-2; no clear D gene. CDR3 length equals 14 residues. Trimming removed 4 bases from V and 2 bases from J, with 8 bases in between. Per germline, CDR1 SGHTA and CDR2 FQGNSA.

The genes are TRBV6-5 and TRBJ2-3; TRBD2 matches 9 bases. Losses at the gene ends were 6 bases for V and 0 bases for J; bases not matched to a gene: 4. Germline CDR1 reads MNHEY; CDR2 reads SVGAGI. The CDR3 is 15 residues long. Here the CDR3 DNA reads TGTGCCAGCAGAGCGGGGGGCAGAAGCACAGATACGCAGTATTTT. It is translated as CASRAGGRSTDTQYF.

This clone was seen once. The chain employs TRBV7-2 and TRBJ2-5, with 10 bases fitting TRBD2. V trimming: 2 bases; J trimming: 2 bases; junction bases outside the gene matches: 11. Germline values: CDR1 SGHTA, CDR2 FQGNSA. This CDR3 region has 18 residues. The CDR3 sequence: CASSLSIVRAGGQETQYF. DNA of the CDR3: TGTGCCAGCAGCTTATCCATTGTTCGAGCGGGGGGGCAAGAGACCCAGTACTTC.

This chain joins TRBV18 and TRBJ1-1; perhaps TRBD1 as D (5 bases). Germline loops: CDR1 KGHSH, CDR2 LQKENI. The CDR3 is made up of 16 amino acids. Between the trimmed V and J ends, which lost 4 bases and 1 base, there was a span of 16 bases. The CDR3 loop reads CASSLYSGLQNTEAFF. CDR3 sequence (DNA): TGTGCCAGCTCACTTTACTCGGGACTGCAGAACACTGAAGCTTTCTTT.

V and J are TRBV11-2 and TRBJ1-2; D is unclear. Germline loops: CDR1 SGHAT, CDR2 FQNNGV. V shed 3 bases and J shed 6 bases, with 14 bases lying between them. The CDR3 sequence is 14 residues long. DNA for the CDR3: TGTGCCAGCAGCTTTGTGCCAGACCGGGATGGCTACACCTTC. This gives the protein CASSFVPDRDGYTF.

The V call is TRBV29-1, the J call TRBJ2-3; D is possibly TRBD2 (5 bases). The CDR3 runs 14 residues. CDR1 and CDR2 (germline): SQVTM, ANQGSEA. V was shortened by 5 bases and J by 2 bases, with 14 bases between the two germline ends. CDR3 sequence: CSVPPSGITDTQYF. CDR3 DNA sequence: TGCAGCGTTCCTCCCAGCGGAATCACAGATACGCAGTATTTT.